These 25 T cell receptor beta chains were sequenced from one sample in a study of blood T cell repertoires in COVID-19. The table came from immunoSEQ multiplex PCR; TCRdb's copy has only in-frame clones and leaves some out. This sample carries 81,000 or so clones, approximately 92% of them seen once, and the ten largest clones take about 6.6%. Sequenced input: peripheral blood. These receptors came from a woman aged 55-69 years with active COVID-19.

CDR3 amino acids: CAWRGAGGQDEQFF. CDR3 nucleotide sequence: TGTGCCTGGAGGGGAGCGGGGGGGCAGGATGAGCAGTTCTTC. The genes are TRBV30 and TRBJ2-1; 10 bases agree with TRBD2. The CDR3 sequence is 14 residues long. Germline CDR1 reads GTSNPN; CDR2 reads SVGIG (reference sequence). With 3 bases clipped from V and 8 bases from J, the junction kept 7 bases outside the gene matches. Together with reference TRBV30 and TRBJ2-1, the CDR3 gives the full variable domain: SQTIHQWPATLVQPVGSPLSLECTVEGTSNPNLYWYRQAAGRGLQLLFYSVGIGQISSEVPQNLSASRPQDRQFILSSKKLLLSDSGFYLCAWRGAGGQDEQFFGPGTRLTVL.

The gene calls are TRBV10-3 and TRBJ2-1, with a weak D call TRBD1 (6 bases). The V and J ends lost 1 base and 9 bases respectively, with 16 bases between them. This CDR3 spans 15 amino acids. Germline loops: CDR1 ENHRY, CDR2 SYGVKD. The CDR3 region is CAISELSGTSGEQFF. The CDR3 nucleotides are TGTGCCATCAGTGAGTTATCCGGGACATCGGGTGAGCAGTTCTTC.

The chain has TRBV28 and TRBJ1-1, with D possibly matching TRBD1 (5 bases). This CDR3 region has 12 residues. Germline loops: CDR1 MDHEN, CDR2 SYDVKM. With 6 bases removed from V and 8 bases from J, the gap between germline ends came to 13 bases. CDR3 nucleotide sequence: TGTGCCAGCAGCCGACGACAGACGGAAGCTTTCTTT. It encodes CASSRRQTEAFF.

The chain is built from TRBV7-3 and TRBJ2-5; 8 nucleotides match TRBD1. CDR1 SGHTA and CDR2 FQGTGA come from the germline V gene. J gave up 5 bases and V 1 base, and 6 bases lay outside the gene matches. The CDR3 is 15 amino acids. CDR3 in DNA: TGTGCCAGCAGCTTAATGCAGGGGGCTAGGGAGACCCAGTACTTC. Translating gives CASSLMQGARETQYF.

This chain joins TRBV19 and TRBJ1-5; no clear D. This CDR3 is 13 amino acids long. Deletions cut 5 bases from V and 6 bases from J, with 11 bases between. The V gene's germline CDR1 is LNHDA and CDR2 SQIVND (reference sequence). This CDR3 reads CASSRPGVQPQHF. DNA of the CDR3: TGTGCCAGTAGTCGCCCCGGGGTTCAGCCCCAGCATTTT.

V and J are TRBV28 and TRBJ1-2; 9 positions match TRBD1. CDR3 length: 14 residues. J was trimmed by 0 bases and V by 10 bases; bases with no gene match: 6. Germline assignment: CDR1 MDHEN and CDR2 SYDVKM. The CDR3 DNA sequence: TGTGCCATCCGACAGGGGGGATCTAACTATGGCTACACCTTC. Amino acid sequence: CAIRQGGSNYGYTF.

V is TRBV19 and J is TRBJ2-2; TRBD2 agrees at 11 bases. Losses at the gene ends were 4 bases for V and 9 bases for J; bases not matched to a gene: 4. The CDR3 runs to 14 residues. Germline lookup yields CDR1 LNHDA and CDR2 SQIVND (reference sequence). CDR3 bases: TGTGCCAGTAGTACTAGCGGGGGGATTTGGGAGCTGTTTTTT. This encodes CASSTSGGIWELFF.

CDR3 nucleotides: TGTGCCAGCAGCCCCCCCAGGACTAGCGGGAATGAGCAGTTCTTC. Protein: CASSPPRTSGNEQFF. This sequence joins TRBV7-6 and TRBJ2-1, with 11 bases fitting TRBD2. Germline V lookup: CDR1 SGHVS, CDR2 FNYEAQ. After removal of 5 bases from V and 7 bases from J, the junction contained 7 bases not matched to a gene. The CDR3 extends over 15 amino acids. Looking up the rest from reference TRBV7-6 and TRBJ2-1 gives the full variable domain: GAGVSQSPRYKVTKRGQDVALRCDPISGHVSLYWYRQALGQGPEFLTYFNYEAQQDKSGLPNDRFSAERPEGSISTLTIQRTEQRDSAMYRCASSPPRTSGNEQFFGPGTRLTVL.

CDR3 amino acids: CASSRSQTSNEKLFF. The CDR3 DNA follows: TGCGCCAGCAGCCGGTCCCAGACATCGAATGAAAAACTGTTTTTT. The chain links TRBV4-1 to TRBJ1-4; D gene ambiguous. CDR1 is MGHRA, CDR2 YSYEKL, per germline. The CDR3 runs 15 residues. V was shortened by 4 bases and J by 5 bases, with 14 bases between the two germline ends.

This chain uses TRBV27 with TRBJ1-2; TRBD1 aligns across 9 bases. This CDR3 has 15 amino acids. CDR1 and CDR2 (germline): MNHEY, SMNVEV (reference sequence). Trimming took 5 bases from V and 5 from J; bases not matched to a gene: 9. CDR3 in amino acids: CASSAGTGREYGYTF. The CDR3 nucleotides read TGTGCCAGCAGTGCCGGGACAGGGAGGGAATATGGCTACACCTTC.

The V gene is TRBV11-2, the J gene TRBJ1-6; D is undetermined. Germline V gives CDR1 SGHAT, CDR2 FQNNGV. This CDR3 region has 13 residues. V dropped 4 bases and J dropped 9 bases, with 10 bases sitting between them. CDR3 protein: CASSSALTSPLHF. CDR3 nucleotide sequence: TGTGCCAGCAGCTCCGCCCTAACTTCACCCCTCCACTTT. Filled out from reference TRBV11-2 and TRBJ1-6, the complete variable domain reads EAGVAQSPRYKIIEKRQSVAFWCNPISGHATLYWYQQILGQGPKLLIQFQNNGVVDDSQLPKDRFSAERLKGVDSTLKIQPAKLEDSAVYLCASSSALTSPLHFGNGTRLTVT.

Here the CDR3 DNA reads TGTGCCAGCAGTCGCAGGGGCCCCAGCACAGATACGCAGTATTTT. Translated, it gives CASSRRGPSTDTQYF. The chain recombines TRBV6-5 with TRBJ2-3; TRBD1 is a possible D gene (6 bases). Germline assignment: CDR1 MNHEY and CDR2 SVGAGI. V lost 5 bases and J 0 bases, leaving 12 bases between the germline ends. This CDR3 has 15 residues.

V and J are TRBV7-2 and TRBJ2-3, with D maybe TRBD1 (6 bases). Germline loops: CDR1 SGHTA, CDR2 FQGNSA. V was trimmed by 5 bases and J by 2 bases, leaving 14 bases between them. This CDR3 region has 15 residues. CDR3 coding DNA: TGTGCCAGCAGCCCCCCCGGACAGCACACAGATACGCAGTATTTT. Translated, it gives CASSPPGQHTDTQYF. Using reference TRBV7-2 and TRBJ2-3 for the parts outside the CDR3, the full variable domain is GAGVSQSPSNKVTEKGKDVELRCDPISGHTALYWYRQSLGQGLEFLIYFQGNSAPDKSGLPSDRFSAERTGGSVSTLTIQRTQQEDSAVYLCASSPPGQHTDTQYFGPGTRLTVL.

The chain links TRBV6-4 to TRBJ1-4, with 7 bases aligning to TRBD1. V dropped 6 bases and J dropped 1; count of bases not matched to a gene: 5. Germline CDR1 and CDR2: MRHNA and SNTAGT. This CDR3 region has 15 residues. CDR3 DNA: TGTGCCAGCAGGGAAAGGGGGCGAACTAATGAAAAACTGTTTTTT. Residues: CASRERGRTNEKLFF.

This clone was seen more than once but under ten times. CDR3 residues: CASSRGLAGGSTDTQYF. The CDR3 nucleotides are TGTGCCAGCAGCCGCGGACTAGCGGGAGGAAGCACAGATACGCAGTATTTT. The rearrangement joins TRBV3-1 (or the pseudogene TRBV3-2) to TRBJ2-3; 14 bases are shared with TRBD2. Germline CDR1 reads LGHDT; CDR2 reads YNNKEL (reference sequence). The V and J ends lost 4 bases and 0 bases, in that order; junction bases with no gene match: 3. The CDR3 runs to 17 residues.

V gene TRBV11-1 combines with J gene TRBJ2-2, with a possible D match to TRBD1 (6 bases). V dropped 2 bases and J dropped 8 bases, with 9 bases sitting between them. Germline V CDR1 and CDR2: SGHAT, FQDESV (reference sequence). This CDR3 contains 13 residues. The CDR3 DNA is TGTGCCAGCAGCTTACGGACAGCAGGGGAGCTGTTTTTT. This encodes CASSLRTAGELFF.

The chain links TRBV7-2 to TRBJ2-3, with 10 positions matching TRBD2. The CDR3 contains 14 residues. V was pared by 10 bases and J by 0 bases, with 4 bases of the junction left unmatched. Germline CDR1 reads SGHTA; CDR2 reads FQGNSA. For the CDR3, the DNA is TGTGCCAACGGACTAGCGGAGAGCACAGATACGCAGTATTTT. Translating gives CANGLAESTDTQYF.

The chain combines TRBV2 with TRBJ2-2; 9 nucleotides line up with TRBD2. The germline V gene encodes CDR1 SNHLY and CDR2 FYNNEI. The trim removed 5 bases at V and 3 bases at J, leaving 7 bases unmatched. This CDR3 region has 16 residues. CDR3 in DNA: TGTGCCAGCAGTCCGGGACTAGCCAGTGACACCGGGGAGCTGTTTTTT. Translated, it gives CASSPGLASDTGELFF.

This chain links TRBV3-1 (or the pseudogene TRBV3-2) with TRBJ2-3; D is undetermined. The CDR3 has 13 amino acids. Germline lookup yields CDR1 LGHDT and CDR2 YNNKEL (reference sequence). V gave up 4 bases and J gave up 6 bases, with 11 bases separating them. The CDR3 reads CASSPLPSDTQYF. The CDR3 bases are TGTGCCAGCAGCCCGTTACCGAGTGATACGCAGTATTTT.

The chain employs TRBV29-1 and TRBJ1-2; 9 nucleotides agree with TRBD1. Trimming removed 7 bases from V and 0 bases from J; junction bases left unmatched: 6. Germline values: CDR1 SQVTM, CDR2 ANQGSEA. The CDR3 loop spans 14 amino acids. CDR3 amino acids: CSATTGGSNYGYTF. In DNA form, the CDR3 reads TGCAGCGCCACTACAGGGGGCTCTAACTATGGCTACACCTTC.

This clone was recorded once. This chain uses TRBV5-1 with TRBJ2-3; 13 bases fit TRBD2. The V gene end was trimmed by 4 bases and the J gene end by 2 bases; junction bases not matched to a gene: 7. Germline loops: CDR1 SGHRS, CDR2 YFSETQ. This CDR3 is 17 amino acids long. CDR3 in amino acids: CASSVGTSGVFTDTQYF. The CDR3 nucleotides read TGCGCCAGCAGCGTGGGGACTAGCGGGGTATTCACAGATACGCAGTATTTT.

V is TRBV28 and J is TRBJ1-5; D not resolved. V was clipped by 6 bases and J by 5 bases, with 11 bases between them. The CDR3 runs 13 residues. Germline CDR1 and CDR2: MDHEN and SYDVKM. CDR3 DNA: TGTGCCAGCAGAATTGAAGACTATCAGCCCCAGCATTTT. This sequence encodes CASRIEDYQPQHF.

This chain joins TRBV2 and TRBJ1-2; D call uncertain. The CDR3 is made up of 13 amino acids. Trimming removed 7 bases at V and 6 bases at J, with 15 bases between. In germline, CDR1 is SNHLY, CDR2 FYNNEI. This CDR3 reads CASNRGVGHGYTF. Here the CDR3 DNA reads TGTGCCAGCAACCGGGGAGTAGGTCATGGCTACACCTTC.

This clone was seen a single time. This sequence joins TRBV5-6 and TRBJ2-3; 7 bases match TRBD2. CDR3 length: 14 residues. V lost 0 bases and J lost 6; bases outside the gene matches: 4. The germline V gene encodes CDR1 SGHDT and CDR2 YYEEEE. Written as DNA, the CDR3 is TGTGCCAGCAGCTTGGGGGCGGGAGCCGATACGCAGTATTTT. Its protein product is CASSLGAGADTQYF.

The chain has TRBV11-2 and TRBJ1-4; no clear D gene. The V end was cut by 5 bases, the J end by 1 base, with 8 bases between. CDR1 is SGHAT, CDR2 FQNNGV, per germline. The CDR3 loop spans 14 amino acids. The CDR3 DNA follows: TGTGCCAGCAGCCCCAGACTAACTAATGAAAAACTGTTTTTT. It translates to CASSPRLTNEKLFF.